A single T cell receptor beta chain is shown here with its context. No antigen is known for it. PCR amplification relied on 60 Vbeta primers (plus 13 Jbeta primers). Produced via immunoSEQ multiplex PCR; TCRdb's table is partial and in-frame only. The sample carries approximately 110,000 clones, 65% recorded once. There are 12 residues in the CDR3. The V gene's germline CDR1 is MNHNS and CDR2 SASEGT. The J segment lost 6 bases and the V segment lost 3 bases, leaving 1 base of the junction unmatched. The data were taken from a study of cytomegalovirus exposure and HLA in healthy donors. Overall study findings and caveats: A missense variant in DCLRE1C was later tied to TCR beta V- and J-gene trimming. Analyses of presence and absence presupposed an approximately uniform sequencing depth across donors. Most subjects' HLA-A and HLA-B alleles were reportedly predicted from TCR beta sequences. Reports credit the classifier with highly specific, highly sensitive diagnosis of cytomegalovirus status.

The gene calls are TRBV6-1 and TRBJ1-1; 7 bases are a match to TRBD1. The sequence derives from a young man in good health and CMV-seropositive. The sequenced material came from PBMCs. In DNA form, the CDR3 reads TGTGCCAGCAGTGAGCAGGGGGCTGAAGCTTTCTTT. Protein sequence: CASSEQGAEAFF.